These 24 T cell receptor beta chains share one sample of origin, sequenced in a study of vaccination and CD4 T cells after COVID-19. Documented treatment: 10-day PBMC culture with coronavirus spike peptide pools or control peptides (ViraFEST assay). The Oncomine TCR Beta short-read assay was applied to DNA of cultured CD4+ T cells. TCRdb itself ran the PCR reads through MiXCR, one entry per CDR3 protein. The sample shows about 10,000 distinct CDR3 sequences, around 44% of them seen only once. These receptors are not linked to any known antigen. Sequencing used CD4+ T cells from blood, cultured in vitro. The receptors derive from a human donor who had recovered from COVID-19.

This clonotype occurred a few times. The V call is TRBV12-3 or TRBV12-4, the J call TRBJ1-1, with TRBD1 matching 8 bases. J lost 0 bases, V lost 5 bases, and 5 bases had no gene match. The CDR3 length is 15 residues. The CDR3 protein is CASSHRTGMNTEAFF. The CDR3 region has the DNA TGTGCCAGCAGTCACCGGACAGGGATGAACACTGAAGCTTTCTTT.

The chain carries TRBV10-2 and TRBJ1-5, with a weak D call TRBD1 (6 bases). The CDR3 is made up of 15 amino acids. CDR1 is WSHSY and CDR2 is SAAADI in the germline V gene. The V gene lost 5 bases and the J gene lost 7 bases, with 18 bases spanning the gap. Here the CDR3 DNA reads TGCGCCAGCAGTCAAATGGGACAAGACAGGCAGCCCCAGCATTTT. Translating gives CASSQMGQDRQPQHF.

V is TRBV29-1 and J is TRBJ1-6; TRBD1 matches 7 bases. This CDR3 has 13 residues. V lost 6 bases to trimming and J lost 6 bases; unmatched junction nucleotides: 5. Germline V lookup: CDR1 SQVTM, CDR2 ANQGSEA. DNA for the CDR3: TGCAGCGTGCTGACAGGGTCTAATTCACCCCTCCACTTT. Translating it yields CSVLTGSNSPLHF.

In this sample, this clonotype turned up a few times. This sequence joins TRBV18 and TRBJ1-1; D unresolved. In germline, CDR1 is KGHSH, CDR2 LQKENI. The length of the CDR3 is 14 residues. Trimming removed 5 bases from V and 4 bases from J, with 14 bases in between. CDR3 in DNA: TGTGCCAGCTCAGATTCGCCTGGGGTCACTGAAGCTTTCTTT. This translates into CASSDSPGVTEAFF.

Only a few counts were recorded for this clonotype. The rearrangement uses TRBV28 and TRBJ2-3; tentatively, D is TRBD2 (6 bases). Trimming took 1 base from V and 0 from J, leaving 20 bases between them. The CDR3 has 19 amino acids. Germline V CDR1 and CDR2: MDHEN, SYDVKM. In DNA, the CDR3 is TGTGCCAGCAGTTTATATCGATTCCCCCGGGGGAACAGCACAGATACGCAGTATTTT. This gives the protein CASSLYRFPRGNSTDTQYF.

A few counts support this clonotype. The chain has TRBV19 and TRBJ2-3; D is unclear. V lost 3 bases and J 2 bases, leaving 9 bases between the germline ends. Germline CDR1 LNHDA, CDR2 SQIVND (reference sequence). CDR3 length equals 14 residues. The CDR3 DNA reads as TGTGCCAGTAGTATCCCACCATTCACAGATACGCAGTATTTT. Translated, it gives CASSIPPFTDTQYF.

This clonotype was recorded once. The chain has TRBV5-1 and TRBJ1-1; 8 bases are a match to TRBD1. V lost 4 bases and J lost 10; bases outside the gene matches: 12. Per germline, CDR1 SGHRS and CDR2 YFSETQ. The CDR3 runs to 14 residues. CDR3 protein: CASSTGQGYTRAFF. The CDR3 nucleotides read TGCGCCAGCAGCACCGGACAGGGTTATACGAGAGCTTTCTTT.

The chain carries TRBV19 and TRBJ1-1; TRBD1 aligns across 8 bases. The length of the CDR3 is 15 residues. In germline, CDR1 is LNHDA, CDR2 SQIVND (reference sequence). After removal of 4 bases from V and 6 bases from J, the junction contained 10 bases not matched to a gene. CDR3 sequence (DNA): TGTGCCAGTAGTAGAGGGGGCCAGGGGGCGGCTGAAGCTTTCTTT. Residues: CASSRGGQGAAEAFF.

The chain has TRBV5-6 and TRBJ1-1, with 9 bases identical to TRBD1. The CDR3 length is 14 residues. The ends lost 3 bases at V and 5 bases at J; junction bases unmatched: 5. Germline V gene data show CDR1 as SGHDT and CDR2 as YYEEEE. CDR3 in amino acids: CASSWGQGGTEAFF. The CDR3 nucleotides read TGTGCCAGCAGCTGGGGACAGGGAGGGACTGAAGCTTTCTTT.

The gene calls are TRBV5-6 and TRBJ1-2; TRBD1 aligns across 9 bases. Germline CDR1 is SGHDT and CDR2 is YYEEEE. There are 15 residues in the CDR3. Trimming removed 6 bases from V and 7 bases from J; junction bases left unmatched: 13. This CDR3 reads CASNSQGARISGYTF. The CDR3 region has the DNA TGTGCCAGCAATTCACAGGGGGCGAGGATCTCTGGCTACACCTTC.

The rearrangement links TRBV5-1 to TRBJ1-2, with 9 positions matching TRBD1. There are 14 residues in the CDR3. Germline CDR1 SGHRS, CDR2 YFSETQ. Trimming cost V 4 bases and J 2 bases; bases outside gene matches: 3. The CDR3 spells CASSGGTGNYGYTF. DNA of the CDR3: TGCGCCAGCAGCGGCGGGACAGGGAACTATGGCTACACCTTC.

This clonotype was picked up one time. The chain carries TRBV12-3 or TRBV12-4 and TRBJ1-4; 7 nucleotides line up with TRBD1. The CDR3 consists of 18 residues. V shed 5 bases, J shed 7 bases, and the junction held 19 bases outside the gene matches. The DNA for the CDR3 is TGTGCCAGCAGTCTGCGCCCACCATGGGACAGTCATGTTGAAAAACTGTTTTTT. Translating gives CASSLRPPWDSHVEKLFF.

Remarks on this clonotype: One end of the junction is discordant with germline, which a read error may explain. The chain has TRBV11-2 and TRBJ1-1; D not resolved. This CDR3 spans 13 amino acids. Germline CDR1 reads SGHAT; CDR2 reads FQNNGV. The CDR3 spells CANSLDLNTEAFF. The CDR3 DNA follows: TGTGCCAACAGCTTAGATTTGAACACTGAAGCTTTCTTT.

In this sample, this clonotype turned up once. The chain carries TRBV4-1 and TRBJ2-2; no definite D call. Per the germline V gene, CDR1 is MGHRA and CDR2 is YSYEKL. The CDR3 covers 16 residues. Trimming removed 1 base from V and 1 base from J, with 10 bases in between. CDR3 residues: CASSQVAQWNTGELFF. Here the CDR3 DNA reads TGCGCCAGCAGCCAAGTTGCACAGTGGAACACCGGGGAGCTGTTTTTT.

This clonotype was seen a few times. The V and J genes are TRBV20-1 and TRBJ1-5, with D unclear. V gave up 0 bases and J gave up 4 bases, with 16 bases separating them. The CDR3 is 16 residues long. The germline gives CDR1 DFQATT, CDR2 SNEGSKA (reference sequence). CDR3 nucleotides: TGCAGTGCTAGAGATGAAGTCGAAACGGTGAATCAGCCCCAGCATTTT. Encoded protein: CSARDEVETVNQPQHF.

The chain employs TRBV5-1 and TRBJ1-6; D is ambiguous. The V gene's germline CDR1 is SGHRS and CDR2 YFSETQ. Trimming left V 4 bases short and J 0 bases short, with 2 bases between. CDR3 length: 13 residues. The CDR3 loop is CASSSSYNSPLHF. The CDR3 DNA reads TGCGCCAGCAGCAGCTCCTATAATTCACCCCTCCACTTT.

The chain is built from TRBV6-1 and TRBJ2-5; D uncertain. Trimming stripped 7 bases from V and 3 bases from J, with 12 bases between. CDR1 MNHNS and CDR2 SASEGT come from the germline V gene. The CDR3 spans 13 residues. CDR3 nucleotides: TGTGCCAGCACCCGCGGCGTGGAAGAGACCCAGTACTTC. This sequence encodes CASTRGVEETQYF.

This clonotype was seen more than once but under ten times. The chain joins TRBV27 to TRBJ1-5, with D unresolved. Germline V gene data show CDR1 as MNHEY and CDR2 as SMNVEV (reference sequence). V gave up 5 bases and J gave up 4 bases, with 9 bases separating them. CDR3 length: 13 residues. The CDR3 spells CASSEGGNQPQHF. The CDR3 bases are TGTGCCAGCAGTGAGGGAGGAAATCAGCCCCAGCATTTT.

This clonotype has more than one count but fewer than ten. V usage is TRBV12-3 or TRBV12-4 and J usage is TRBJ2-2, with 7 bases lining up with TRBD2. With V trimmed by 6 bases and J by 6 bases, 4 bases remained unmatched. This CDR3 is built from 13 residues. DNA for the CDR3: TGTGCCAGCAGCTCCGGACTAGCCGGGGAGCTGTTTTTT. As protein: CASSSGLAGELFF.

The chain combines TRBV5-1 with TRBJ1-1; possible D gene TRBD1, 5 bases. The CDR3 loop spans 14 amino acids. Germline V gene data show CDR1 as SGHRS and CDR2 as YFSETQ. V shed 4 bases and J shed 3 bases, with 13 bases lying between them. The CDR3 here is CASSRGGFDTEAFF. The CDR3 DNA follows: TGCGCCAGCAGCCGTGGGGGATTTGACACTGAAGCTTTCTTT.

This clonotype has just one count. The chain employs TRBV20-1 and TRBJ2-3; 7 bases agree with TRBD1. The germline gives CDR1 DFQATT, CDR2 SNEGSKA (reference sequence). The CDR3 totals 17 residues. The J segment lost 0 bases and the V segment lost 0 bases, leaving 9 bases of the junction unmatched. The CDR3 loop is CSARDHRGGPSTDTQYF. CDR3 coding DNA: TGCAGTGCTAGAGATCACAGGGGCGGACCTAGCACAGATACGCAGTATTTT.

This chain connects TRBV11-2 to TRBJ2-7; 8 positions agree with TRBD1. From germline, CDR1 is SGHAT and CDR2 FQNNGV. After removal of 6 bases from V and 1 base from J, the junction contained 5 bases not matched to a gene. This CDR3 spans 14 amino acids. In nucleotides, the CDR3 is TGTGCCAGCAGTTTGGACAGGGTATCCTACGAGCAGTACTTC. Protein: CASSLDRVSYEQYF.

The CDR3 protein is CAIAGQESPEQFF. CDR3 nucleotides: TGTGCCATCGCAGGACAGGAAAGTCCCGAGCAGTTCTTC. The chain is built from TRBV6-1 and TRBJ2-1; 7 nucleotides align to TRBD1. Looked up from germline, CDR1 is MNHNS and CDR2 is SASEGT. The trim removed 10 bases at V and 10 bases at J, leaving 13 bases unmatched. The CDR3 totals 13 residues.

The genes are TRBV12-3 or TRBV12-4 and TRBJ1-4; tentatively, D is TRBD1 (6 bases). The CDR3 is 15 amino acids. Trimming stripped 3 bases from V and 4 bases from J, with 12 bases between. The CDR3 DNA sequence: TGTGCCAGCAGTTTCTTATCCAGGGGTAATGAAAAACTGTTTTTT. It translates to CASSFLSRGNEKLFF.